A single sample gave rise to the 10 T cell receptor beta chains below, sequenced in a study of cytomegalovirus exposure and HLA in healthy donors. The PCR had 60 Vbeta and 13 Jbeta primers. Repertoires were generated with immunoSEQ multiplex PCR, while TCRdb's copy carries only in-frame clones and drops some. This sample has about 120,000 clones, with 75% to 90% found just once. Sequencing used PBMCs. These receptors originate from a man aged 25-45 years in good health and CMV-seropositive.

V and J are TRBV29-1 and TRBJ2-1; 7 positions match TRBD2. Per the germline V gene, CDR1 is SQVTM and CDR2 is ANQGSEA. J lost 2 bases, V lost 0 bases, and 7 bases had no gene match. The CDR3 length is 16 residues. This chain's CDR3 is CSVEDPLAETYNEQFF. In nucleotides, the CDR3 is TGCAGCGTTGAAGATCCCCTAGCGGAGACCTACAATGAGCAGTTCTTC.

V usage is TRBV25-1 and J usage is TRBJ2-7, with 12 nucleotides matching TRBD2. This CDR3 has 13 residues. The germline CDR1 and CDR2 sequences are MGHDK and SYGVNS. V shed 10 bases, J shed 2 bases, and the junction held 3 bases outside the gene matches. CDR3 nucleotide sequence: TGTGCCACCAGACTAGCGGGGGCCTACGAGCAGTACTTC. Translated: CATRLAGAYEQYF.

The chain joins TRBV11-1 to TRBJ1-4; D is unclear. V gave up 4 bases and J gave up 0 bases, with 18 bases separating them. Germline V gives CDR1 SGHAT, CDR2 FQDESV (reference sequence). The length of the CDR3 is 18 residues. CDR3: CASSYRKDSQATNEKLFF. The DNA for the CDR3 is TGTGCCAGCAGCTATAGGAAGGACTCACAAGCAACTAATGAAAAACTGTTTTTT.

This chain links TRBV5-1 with TRBJ2-3; D remains unclear. The CDR3 runs to 12 residues. Trimming cost V 0 bases and J 5 bases, with 4 bases left between them. Germline CDR1 reads SGHRS; CDR2 reads YFSETQ. The CDR3 nucleotides read TGCGCCAGCAGCTTGGTCGTAGATACGCAGTATTTT. Protein product: CASSLVVDTQYF.

The chain couples TRBV7-2 to TRBJ1-4, with D possibly matching TRBD1 (6 bases). V was trimmed by 3 bases and J by 7 bases, leaving 6 bases between them. The CDR3 length is 12 residues. Germline V CDR1 and CDR2: SGHTA, FQGNSA. The CDR3 region has the DNA TGTGCCAGCAGCTTGGACAGTGAAAAACTGTTTTTT. The encoded protein is CASSLDSEKLFF. Filled out from reference TRBV7-2 and TRBJ1-4, the complete variable domain reads GAGVSQSPSNKVTEKGKDVELRCDPISGHTALYWYRQSLGQGLEFLIYFQGNSAPDKSGLPSDRFSAERTGGSVSTLTIQRTQQEDSAVYLCASSLDSEKLFFGSGTQLSVL.

The chain employs TRBV4-1 and TRBJ1-5; D not resolved. Germline V gene sequence: CDR1 MGHRA, CDR2 YSYEKL. The CDR3 totals 16 residues. V gave up 4 bases and J gave up 2 bases, with 15 bases separating them. In nucleotides, the CDR3 is TGCGCCAGCAGCCCATCGAGGGTAGGTCGCAATCAGCCCCAGCATTTT. Protein: CASSPSRVGRNQPQHF.

The rearrangement links TRBV5-7 to TRBJ2-7, with D unresolved. TRBV5-7 is labeled an ORF, and its function is uncertain. CDR3 length: 16 residues. Trimming removed 0 bases at V and 3 bases at J, with 16 bases between. The CDR3 nucleotides read TGTGCCAGCAGCTTGGTCTCCAGGCCGTGCAACTACGAGCAGTACTTC. Translation: CASSLVSRPCNYEQYF.

This clone was recorded a few times. The rearrangement joins TRBV7-8 to TRBJ1-1; no clear D. The CDR3 runs to 14 residues. The germline CDR1 and CDR2 sequences are SGHVS and FQNEAQ. V was cut by 10 bases and J by 0 bases, with 15 bases left in between. The CDR3 region is CATDRREMNTEAFF. The CDR3 nucleotides read TGTGCCACGGACCGACGGGAGATGAACACTGAAGCTTTCTTT.

J is TRBJ1-2 and V is TRBV5-6, with D maybe TRBD1 (5 bases). The V gene lost 0 bases and the J gene lost 3 bases, with 18 bases spanning the gap. Germline CDR1 is SGHDT and CDR2 is YYEEEE. The CDR3 extends over 17 amino acids. CDR3 nucleotides: TGTGCCAGCAGCTTGGCCGAGGGAGGGACCCCTGACTATGGCTACACCTTC. This encodes CASSLAEGGTPDYGYTF.

The rearrangement uses TRBV5-1 and TRBJ1-5, with a tentative D call TRBD1 (6 bases). This CDR3 has 15 amino acids. Trimming stripped 0 bases from V and 4 bases from J, with 11 bases between. Germline V gene lookup returns CDR1 SGHRS and CDR2 YFSETQ. As DNA, the CDR3 is TGCGCCAGCAGCTTGGCTGGGGGCGATAATCAGCCCCAGCATTTT. Residues: CASSLAGGDNQPQHF.